Below are 14 T cell receptor beta chains sequenced from a single sample in a study of shared clonotypes between healthy human individuals. TCRdb keeps only in-frame clones here, not all; method: immunoSEQ multiplex PCR. The data contain over a million clones, approximately 96% of them singletons. Sequenced sample: naive CD4+ T cells sorted from blood. Noted subset: CD45RA+ positively selected. All receptors derive from a man aged 30 to 39 in good health.

This chain links TRBV6-6 with TRBJ1-2, with D perhaps TRBD1 (6 bases). Looked up from germline, CDR1 is MNHNY and CDR2 is SVGAGI (reference sequence). This CDR3 has 11 amino acids. The DNA of the CDR3 is TGTTTCACTGAGGGGGACTATGGCTACACCTTC. It is translated as CFTEGDYGYTF.

The J gene is TRBJ2-7, the V gene TRBV5-1; 8 nucleotides match TRBD2. CDR1 SGHRS and CDR2 YFSETQ come from the germline V gene. V was clipped by 3 bases and J by 0 bases; unmatched bases: 11. This CDR3 spans 17 amino acids. CDR3 sequence (DNA): TGCGCCAGCAGCTACCGGGCTAGCGGGTACAGCTCCTACGAGCAGTACTTC. This gives the protein CASSYRASGYSSYEQYF.

This clone was seen only once. The chain links TRBV11-3 to TRBJ2-1; maybe TRBD2 (6 bases). V was pared by 5 bases and J by 6 bases, with 17 bases between. Germline V CDR1 and CDR2: SGHNT, YENEEA. This CDR3 is built from 15 residues. CDR3 DNA sequence: TGTGCCAGCAGCATGCCTCGAACTAGCCCCAATGAGCAGTTCTTC. As protein: CASSMPRTSPNEQFF.

The chain combines TRBV27 with TRBJ1-4; TRBD1 matches 7 bases. CDR1 is MNHEY, CDR2 SMNVEV, per germline (reference sequence). Trimming cost V 6 bases and J 8 bases; bases outside gene matches: 9. The CDR3 loop spans 14 amino acids. The CDR3 region has the DNA TGTGCCAGCAGGAAGACAGGGTCTGGAGAAAAACTGTTTTTT. As protein: CASRKTGSGEKLFF.

The chain employs TRBV7-8 and TRBJ2-1; TRBD1 might be the D (5 bases). CDR1 and CDR2 from the germline V gene are SGHVS and FQNEAQ. V lost 1 base and J 7 bases, leaving 17 bases between the germline ends. This CDR3 is built from 16 residues. Written as DNA, the CDR3 is TGTGCCAGCAGCTTAGTGATCCTGGGAAAGGGGAATGAGCAGTTCTTC. It specifies CASSLVILGKGNEQFF. Complete variable domain (other parts from reference TRBV7-8 and TRBJ2-1): GAGVSQSPRYKVAKRGQDVALRCDPISGHVSLFWYQQALGQGPEFLTYFQNEAQLDKSGLPSDRFFAERPEGSVSTLKIQRTQQEDSAVYLCASSLVILGKGNEQFFGPGTRLTVL.

The V gene is TRBV5-1, the J gene TRBJ2-3, with D hard to call. The V and J ends lost 4 bases and 0 bases respectively, with 9 bases between them. CDR1 and CDR2 (germline): SGHRS, YFSETQ. CDR3 length: 14 residues. CDR3 region: CASSPQLSTDTQYF. In nucleotides, the CDR3 is TGCGCCAGCAGCCCCCAACTAAGCACAGATACGCAGTATTTT.

The rearrangement uses TRBV10-2 and TRBJ1-5, with unresolved D. CDR1 is WSHSY, CDR2 SAAADI, per germline. Trimming removed 0 bases from V and 5 bases from J, with 14 bases in between. The CDR3 spans 16 residues. CDR3 nucleotide sequence: TGCGCCAGCAGTGAGTCGACTTGGGAGCAATATCAGCCCCAGCATTTT. Amino acids: CASSESTWEQYQPQHF.

This chain uses TRBV7-8 with TRBJ2-5; the D is unclear. Germline V gene lookup returns CDR1 SGHVS and CDR2 FQNEAQ. CDR3 length: 11 amino acids. The V gene lost 3 bases and the J gene lost 5 bases, with 4 bases spanning the gap. The CDR3, as DNA: TGTGCCAGCAGCTTTGGGGAGACCCAGTACTTC. It specifies CASSFGETQYF.

A single count supports this clone. The chain's CDR3 is CASSGTTSTDTQYF. The CDR3 DNA reads as TGTGCCAGCAGTGGGACTACCTCCACAGATACGCAGTATTTT. The chain uses TRBV2 and TRBJ2-3; TRBD2 is a possible D gene (6 bases). In germline, CDR1 is SNHLY, CDR2 FYNNEI. Trimming took off 4 bases at V and 2 bases at J, with 10 bases between the two ends. This CDR3 has 14 amino acids.

The chain recombines TRBV6-1 with TRBJ2-6; D unresolved. Trimming shortened V by 5 bases and J by 7 bases, and 6 bases separated the two germline ends. This CDR3 contains 12 residues. CDR1 MNHNS and CDR2 SASEGT come from the germline V gene. CDR3 sequence reads: CASSPPANVLTF. As DNA, the CDR3 is TGTGCCAGCAGTCCTCCCGCCAACGTCCTGACTTTC.

This clone was counted once. The sample contains more than one DNA sequence encoding this CDR3. This chain connects TRBV11-2 to TRBJ2-1; the D gene is possibly TRBD2 (6 bases). V shed 1 base and J shed 4 bases, with 8 bases lying between them. Germline loops: CDR1 SGHAT, CDR2 FQNNGV. CDR3 length equals 14 residues. The CDR3 reads CASSLAGVYNEQFF. The DNA for the CDR3 is TGTGCCAGCAGCTTAGCGGGAGTTTACAATGAGCAGTTCTTC.

CDR3 DNA sequence: TGTGCCAGCAGCGATCTCGGTGCGGGAGTCTCAGATACGCAGTATTTT. Translation gives CASSDLGAGVSDTQYF. This sequence joins TRBV9 and TRBJ2-3; 7 bases fit TRBD2. This CDR3 is built from 16 residues. Germline V gene data show CDR1 as SGDLS and CDR2 as YYNGEE. Germline trimming cut 3 bases from V and 4 bases from J; bases unmatched to any gene: 11.

The chain recombines TRBV14 with TRBJ2-5; TRBD1 is a possible D gene (6 bases). Germline-derived CDR1 and CDR2 are SGHDN and FVKESK. The CDR3 covers 16 residues. The ends were cut back, 2 bases at V and 5 bases at J, with 18 bases in the middle. The chain's CDR3 is CASSQPRDRFVETQYF. The CDR3 region has the DNA TGTGCCAGCAGCCAACCCCGCGACAGGTTCGTGGAGACCCAGTACTTC. The variable domain in full, with the rest retrieved from reference TRBV14 and TRBJ2-5, is EAGVTQFPSHSVIEKGQTVTLRCDPISGHDNLYWYRRVMGKEIKFLLHFVKESKQDESGMPNNRFLAERTGGTYSTLKVQPAELEDSGVYFCASSQPRDRFVETQYFGPGTRLLVL.

The chain carries TRBV9 and TRBJ2-7; 13 bases are shared with TRBD2. The V gene end was trimmed by 0 bases and the J gene end by 4 bases; junction bases not matched to a gene: 4. The germline V gene has CDR1 SGDLS and CDR2 YYNGEE. The CDR3 has 16 residues. The CDR3 coding sequence is TGTGCCAGCAGCGTAGGGACTAGCGGGAGTAGGTACGAGCAGTACTTC. As protein: CASSVGTSGSRYEQYF. Using reference TRBV9 and TRBJ2-7 for the parts outside the CDR3, the full variable domain is DSGVTQTPKHLITATGQRVTLRCSPRSGDLSVYWYQQSLDQGLQFLIQYYNGEERAKGNILERFSAQQFPDLHSELNLSSLELGDSALYFCASSVGTSGSRYEQYFGPGTRLTVT.